The present entry profiles one T cell receptor (beta chain) with its context. It may be a read error: a sequence one base away is much more abundant. TCRdb redid the calling of the 5' RACE reads with MiXCR, one entry per CDR3 protein. Of approximately 190,000 distinct CDR3 sequences listed, over 10% are singletons. This specimen belongs to a study of CD8 T cells in ankylosing spondylitis. This clonotype originated in a female donor with ankylosing spondylitis or in good health (not recorded which). Sequenced material: blood, either unsorted or a sorted T cell fraction (not recorded which).

The CDR3 is CARSLEGPQPQHF. The CDR3 bases are TGTGCCCGCAGCTTAGAAGGGCCTCAGCCCCAGCATTTT. V is TRBV7-9 and J is TRBJ1-5; unclear D gene. The CDR3 spans 13 residues. CDR1 is SEHNR and CDR2 is FQNEAQ in the germline V gene (reference sequence).